What follows describes a single TCR beta chain. Its antigen remains unknown. The authors made TCR beta libraries by quantitative 5'-RACE with molecular barcodes. TCRdb recomputed calls from the 5' RACE reads with MiXCR, one row per CDR3 protein. The sample includes 750,000 to 850,000 distinct CDR3 sequences, approximately 10% seen only once; the top ten take 0.45% to 0.6%. The sample originates from a study of CD8 T cells in ankylosing spondylitis. Study observations and caveats: A motif in TCR beta, a set of roughly 8 highly homologous variants, appeared characteristic of ankylosing spondylitis blood. Matched synovial fluid from ankylosing spondylitis patients was reported to be enriched for disease-linked clones.

The V gene end was trimmed by 1 base and the J gene end by 4 bases; junction bases not matched to a gene: 4. This CDR3 contains 15 residues. CDR1 is LGHNA, CDR2 YNFKEQ, per germline. Sequencing was carried out using blood, either unsorted or a sorted T cell fraction (not recorded which). This sequence was found in a male donor with ankylosing spondylitis. The chain joins TRBV4-2 to TRBJ2-7; 10 positions match TRBD2. CDR3 loop: CASSQAAGGTYEQYF. For the CDR3, the DNA is TGTGCCAGCAGCCAAGCAGCGGGGGGGACTTACGAGCAGTACTTC.